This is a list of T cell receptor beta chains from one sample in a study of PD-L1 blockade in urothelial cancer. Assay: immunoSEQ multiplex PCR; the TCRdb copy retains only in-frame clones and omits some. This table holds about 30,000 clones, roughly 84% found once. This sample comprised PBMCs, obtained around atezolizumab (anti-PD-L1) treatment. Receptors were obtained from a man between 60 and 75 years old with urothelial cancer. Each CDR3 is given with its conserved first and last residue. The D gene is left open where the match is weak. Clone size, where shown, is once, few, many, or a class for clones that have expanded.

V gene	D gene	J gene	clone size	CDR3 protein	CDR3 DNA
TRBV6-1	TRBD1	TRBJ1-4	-	CASRETGGLFF	TGTGCCAGCCGAGAGACAGGGGGACTGTTTTTT
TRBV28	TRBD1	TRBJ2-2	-	CASRTGAGELFF	TGTGCCAGCAGAACAGGGGCCGGGGAGCTGTTTTTT
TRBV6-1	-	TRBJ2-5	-	CASSELVPRTQYF	TGTGCCAGCAGTGAACTAGTCCCGAGGACCCAGTACTTC
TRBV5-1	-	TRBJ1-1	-	CASSGEGRRTEAFF	TGCGCCAGCAGCGGAGAGGGTCGAAGGACTGAAGCTTTCTTT
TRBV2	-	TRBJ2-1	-	CASSGLSYNEQFF	TGTGCCAGCAGTGGGCTCTCCTACAATGAGCAGTTCTTC
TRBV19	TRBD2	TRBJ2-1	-	CASGPPYASGRKDEQFF	TGTGCCAGTGGCCCCCCTTACGCTAGCGGGAGGAAGGATGAGCAGTTCTTC
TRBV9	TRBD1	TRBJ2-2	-	CASSVKRDRANTGELFF	TGTGCCAGCAGCGTTAAGAGGGACAGGGCGAACACCGGGGAGCTGTTTTTT
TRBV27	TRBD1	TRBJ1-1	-	CASSQGAEAFF	TGTGCCAGCAGTCAGGGGGCTGAAGCTTTCTTT
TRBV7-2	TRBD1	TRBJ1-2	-	CASSSRSGQGAGYGYTF	TGTGCCAGCAGCTCCAGATCTGGACAGGGGGCAGGCTATGGCTACACCTTC
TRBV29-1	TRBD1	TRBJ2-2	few	CRWTGERTGELFF	TGCAGATGGACAGGGGAAAGAACCGGGGAGCTGTTTTTT
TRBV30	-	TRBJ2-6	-	CAWRAGISGANVLTF	TGTGCCTGGAGGGCAGGGATCTCTGGGGCCAACGTCCTGACTTTC
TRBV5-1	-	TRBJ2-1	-	CASSLAGTLSLGDEQFF	TGCGCCAGCAGCTTGGCCGGGACTCTCTCTTTAGGTGATGAGCAGTTCTTC
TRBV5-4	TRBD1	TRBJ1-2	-	CASSLGQQGVGYTF	TGTGCCAGCAGCTTGGGGCAACAGGGGGTGGGCTACACCTTC
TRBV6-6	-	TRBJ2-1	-	CASSSGGQQLKQFF	TGTGCCAGCAGTTCCGGGGGTCAGCAATTAAAGCAGTTCTTC
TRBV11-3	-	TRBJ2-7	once	CASRDTGPGEQYF	TGTGCCAGCAGAGATACAGGGCCGGGGGAGCAGTACTTC
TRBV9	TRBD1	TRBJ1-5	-	CASSVGQGVGQPQHF	TGTGCCAGCAGCGTAGGACAGGGAGTCGGGCAGCCCCAGCATTTT
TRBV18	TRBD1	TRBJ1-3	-	CASSPTGTGESGNTIYF	TGTGCCAGCTCGCCCACCGGGACAGGGGAAAGTGGAAACACCATATATTTT
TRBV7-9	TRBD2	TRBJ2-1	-	CASSWRLAGTPNEQFF	TGTGCCAGCAGCTGGAGACTAGCCGGGACCCCTAATGAGCAGTTCTTC
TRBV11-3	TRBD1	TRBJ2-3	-	CASSQGQGGDTQYF	TGTGCCAGCAGCCAGGGACAGGGAGGAGATACGCAGTATTTT